This entry describes one T cell receptor beta chain. The sample originates from a study of blood T cell repertoires in COVID-19. In the study overall: From the United States, Italy and Spain came samples of acute and convalescent COVID-19. PBMCs, B-cell-depleted T cells, or T cells were the source of the cDNA or gDNA that made up the material.

Original processing notes: Amplification from reference gene primers served as the basis for estimated nucleated cell counts. Measured with immunoSEQ multiplex PCR; TCRdb has only the in-frame clones, and not every one. V and J calls and clone size are as listed in that table; D and trimming were resolved from the DNA. The sample records 240,000 or so clones, around 83% being singletons. The CDR3 sequence is 15 residues long. Germline V gives CDR1 SGHNT, CDR2 YYREEE (reference sequence). V lost 4 bases, J lost 4 bases, and 18 bases lay in between. The chain recombines TRBV5-4 with TRBJ2-7; TRBD1 is a possible D gene (6 bases). This receptor was identified in a woman aged 18-29 years with acute or convalescent COVID-19. Sequenced sample: peripheral blood. CDR3 DNA sequence: TGTGCCAGCAGCGGACCGGGACATGGCTCTTACGAGCAGTACTTC. It yields the protein CASSGPGHGSYEQYF.